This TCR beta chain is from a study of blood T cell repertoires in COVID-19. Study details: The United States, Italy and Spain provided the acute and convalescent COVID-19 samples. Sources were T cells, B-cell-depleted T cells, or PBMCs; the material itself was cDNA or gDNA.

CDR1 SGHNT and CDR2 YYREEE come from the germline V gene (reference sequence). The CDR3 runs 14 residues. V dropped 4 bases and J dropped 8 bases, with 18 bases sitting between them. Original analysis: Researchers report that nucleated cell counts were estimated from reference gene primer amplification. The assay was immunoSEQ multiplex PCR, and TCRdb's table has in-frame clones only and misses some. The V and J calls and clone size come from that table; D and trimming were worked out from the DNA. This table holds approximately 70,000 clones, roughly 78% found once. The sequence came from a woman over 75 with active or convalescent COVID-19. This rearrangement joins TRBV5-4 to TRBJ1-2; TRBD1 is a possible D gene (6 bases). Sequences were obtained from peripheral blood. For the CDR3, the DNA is TGTGCCAGCAGCCAGAAGCGGACAGAGGGGGGCTACACCTTC. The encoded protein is CASSQKRTEGGYTF. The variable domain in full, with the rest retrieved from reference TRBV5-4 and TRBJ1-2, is ETGVTQSPTHLIKTRGQQVTLRCSSQSGHNTVSWYQQALGQGPQFIFQYYREEENGRGNFPPRFSGLQFPNYSSELNVNALELDDSALYLCASSQKRTEGGYTFGSGTRLTVV.